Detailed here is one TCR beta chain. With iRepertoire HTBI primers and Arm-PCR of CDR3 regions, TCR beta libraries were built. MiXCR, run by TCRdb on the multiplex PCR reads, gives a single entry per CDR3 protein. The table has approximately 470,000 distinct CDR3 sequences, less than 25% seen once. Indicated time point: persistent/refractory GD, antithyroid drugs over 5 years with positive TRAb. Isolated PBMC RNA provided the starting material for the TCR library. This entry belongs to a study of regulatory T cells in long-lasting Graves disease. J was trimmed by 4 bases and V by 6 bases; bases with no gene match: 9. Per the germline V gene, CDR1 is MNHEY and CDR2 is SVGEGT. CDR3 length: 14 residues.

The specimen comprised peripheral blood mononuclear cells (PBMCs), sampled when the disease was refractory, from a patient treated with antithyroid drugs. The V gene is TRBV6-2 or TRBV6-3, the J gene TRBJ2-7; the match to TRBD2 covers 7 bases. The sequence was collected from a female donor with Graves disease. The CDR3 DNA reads TGTGCCAGCAGCAAGGACTTGGGGGGGTACGAGCAGTACTTC. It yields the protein CASSKDLGGYEQYF.